A single sample gave rise to the 5 T cell receptor beta chains below, sequenced in a study of blood T cell repertoires in COVID-19. The repertoire was sequenced with immunoSEQ multiplex PCR; TCRdb's copy has only in-frame clones and lacks some. The sample yields under 250,000 clones, more than 65% seen once. Sequences were obtained from peripheral blood. The source of these receptors is an elderly woman with acute or convalescent COVID-19.

Written as DNA, the CDR3 is TGTGCCAGCAGCATCCGGACAGGGCAGGGGTTTGAAGCTTTCTTT. Translated, it gives CASSIRTGQGFEAFF. This sequence joins TRBV7-9 and TRBJ1-1, with 8 bases identical to TRBD1. V lost 5 bases, J lost 7 bases, and 12 bases stayed unmatched. The germline gives CDR1 SEHNR, CDR2 FQNEAQ (reference sequence). This CDR3 region has 15 residues.

This clone was recorded only once. This chain links TRBV28 with TRBJ1-2; D remains unclear. This CDR3 has 12 residues. Trimming shortened V by 7 bases and J by 8 bases, and 14 bases separated the two germline ends. Germline lookup yields CDR1 MDHEN and CDR2 SYDVKM. The CDR3 protein is CASTPSSPGYTF. The CDR3 DNA reads as TGTGCCAGCACCCCGTCGAGCCCGGGCTACACCTTC.

V and J are TRBV3-1 (or the pseudogene TRBV3-2) and TRBJ2-5; D perhaps matches TRBD2 (6 bases). Per the germline V gene, CDR1 is LGHDT and CDR2 is YNNKEL (reference sequence). V shed 3 bases and J shed 5 bases, with 10 bases lying between them. The CDR3 length is 13 residues. The DNA for the CDR3 is TGTGCCAGCAGCCAGACTAGATGGGAGACCCAGTACTTC. It translates to CASSQTRWETQYF.

The chain uses TRBV18 and TRBJ1-2; D is uncertain. The CDR3 covers 14 residues. V was cut by 2 bases and J by 1 base, with 8 bases left in between. The germline CDR1 and CDR2 sequences are KGHSH and LQKENI. The CDR3 region is CASSPTELNYGYTF. The CDR3 DNA is TGTGCCAGCTCACCAACAGAACTTAACTATGGCTACACCTTC. Variable domain in full (rest from reference TRBV18 and TRBJ1-2): NAGVMQNPRHLVRRRGQEARLRCSPMKGHSHVYWYRQLPEEGLKFMVYLQKENIIDESGMPKERFSAEFPKEGPSILRIQQVVRGDSAAYFCASSPTELNYGYTFGSGTRLTVV.

The genes are TRBV5-1 and TRBJ1-2; 9 bases fit TRBD1. The junction had 14 bases not matched to a gene; V was cut back by 0 bases and J by 8 bases. Looked up from germline, CDR1 is SGHRS and CDR2 is YFSETQ. The CDR3 runs to 17 residues. Here the CDR3 DNA reads TGCGCCAGCAGCTTGGACTTTGGACAGGGGAAGGTGTGGGGCTACACCTTC. Translating gives CASSLDFGQGKVWGYTF.